A selection of T cell receptor beta chains follows, all from one sample in a study of blood T cell repertoires in COVID-19. The method was immunoSEQ multiplex PCR; TCRdb's version includes in-frame clones alone and lacks a portion of them. The sample holds under 250,000 clones, approximately 84% seen once. The material sequenced was peripheral blood. These receptors originate from a man aged 50 or older with active or convalescent COVID-19. The CDR3 runs from the conserved cysteine through the conserved F or W. A D gene is named only where the DNA matches it firmly. The size entry is marked missing in some rows and otherwise reads once, few, many or a size class.

D gene	V gene	clone size	J gene	CDR3 protein	CDR3 DNA
TRBD1	TRBV7-3	-	TRBJ2-2	CASSPYPTGAGELFF	TGTGCCAGCAGCCCATACCCCACAGGGGCCGGGGAGCTGTTTTTT
TRBD1	TRBV7-9	-	TRBJ1-2	CASRPEAPGGEYGYTF	TGTGCCAGCAGGCCAGAGGCCCCAGGGGGCGAGTATGGCTACACCTTC
-	TRBV30	-	TRBJ1-1	CAWSVAETEAFF	TGTGCCTGGAGTGTGGCGGAGACTGAAGCTTTCTTT
-	TRBV19	few	TRBJ1-1	CASSIARGADTEAFF	TGTGCCAGTAGTATCGCCCGGGGGGCTGACACTGAAGCTTTCTTT
-	TRBV27	once	TRBJ1-6	CASSLSARGSPLHF	TGTGCCAGCAGTTTATCTGCTAGGGGTTCACCCCTCCACTTT
-	TRBV20-1	-	TRBJ2-2	CSASLLGHTGELFF	TGCAGTGCTAGTTTGTTGGGGCACACCGGGGAGCTGTTTTTT
TRBD2	TRBV3-1/TRBV3-2	-	TRBJ2-7	CASSPGLAGDYEQYF	TGTGCCAGCAGCCCCGGACTAGCGGGGGACTACGAGCAGTACTTC
-	TRBV7-8	few	TRBJ1-1	CASRPEGGWHTEAFF	TGTGCCAGCAGACCAGAGGGGGGGTGGCACACTGAAGCTTTCTTT
-	TRBV5-1	-	TRBJ2-7	CASSPVEGVVYEQYF	TGCGCCAGCAGCCCGGTTGAAGGGGTAGTTTACGAGCAGTACTTC
-	TRBV18	-	TRBJ1-4	CASSPGGGTTNEKLFF	TGTGCCAGCTCTCCGGGGGGTGGCACTACTAATGAAAAACTGTTTTTT
-	TRBV7-8	-	TRBJ2-2	CASRLRRFSGGQNTGELFF	TGTGCCAGCAGGTTGAGGCGTTTTTCGGGGGGCCAAAACACCGGGGAGCTGTTTTTT
TRBD1	TRBV4-2	-	TRBJ2-6	CASSQVTGGLSGANVLTF	TGTGCCAGCAGCCAAGTGACAGGGGGCCTTTCTGGGGCCAACGTCCTGACTTTC
TRBD1	TRBV7-2	-	TRBJ1-1	CASPPRTGGDAFF	TGTGCCAGCCCCCCCAGGACAGGGGGCGACGCTTTCTTT
TRBD1	TRBV4-1	-	TRBJ2-5	CASSPGTGRAETQYF	TGCGCCAGCAGCCCCGGGACAGGGAGGGCAGAGACCCAGTACTTC
TRBD1	TRBV6-5	-	TRBJ1-1	CASRGQGDKAFF	TGTGCCAGCAGGGGACAGGGGGATAAAGCTTTCTTT
TRBD1	TRBV7-8	once	TRBJ2-2	CASSVDRGANTGELFF	TGTGCCAGCAGCGTCGACAGGGGGGCGAACACCGGGGAGCTGTTTTTT
-	TRBV7-2	-	TRBJ1-4	CASNQTGFATNEKLFF	TGTGCCAGTAACCAGACAGGCTTTGCAACTAATGAAAAACTGTTTTTT
TRBD1	TRBV19	-	TRBJ1-2	CASSTLPGQGYGYTF	TGTGCCAGTAGTACACTCCCAGGACAGGGCTATGGCTACACCTTC
TRBD2	TRBV5-1	-	TRBJ2-7	CASSLDGGGVYEQYF	TGCGCCAGCAGCTTGGATGGCGGGGGGGTCTACGAGCAGTACTTC
-	TRBV30	once	TRBJ1-6	CACRRGGTNNSPLHF	TGTGCCTGCCGTCGGGGGGGGACCAATAATTCACCCCTCCACTTT
-	TRBV2	once	TRBJ1-3	CASSEGAVRSSGNTIYF	TGTGCCAGCAGTGAAGGAGCTGTAAGGAGCTCTGGAAACACCATATATTTT
-	TRBV7-2	once	TRBJ1-4	CASSTSLPGRNEKLFF	TGTGCCAGCAGCACTAGCCTCCCGGGCCGGAATGAAAAACTGTTTTTT
-	TRBV7-3	-	TRBJ2-3	CASSFRAGSTDTQYF	TGTGCCAGCAGCTTTAGGGCGGGAAGCACAGATACGCAGTATTTT
TRBD1	TRBV30	-	TRBJ1-4	CAWSKGASGEKLFF	TGTGCCTGGAGTAAGGGGGCTTCGGGTGAAAAACTGTTTTTT
-	TRBV4-3	few	TRBJ2-7	CASSQEITRAEQYF	TGCGCCAGCAGCCAAGAGATTACTAGGGCCGAGCAGTACTTC
TRBD1	TRBV25-1	-	TRBJ2-7	CASSAWTGSYEQYF	TGTGCCAGCAGTGCCTGGACAGGGTCCTACGAGCAGTACTTC
-	TRBV28	-	TRBJ1-2	CASTVNNYGYTF	TGTGCCAGCACCGTTAATAACTATGGCTACACCTTC
-	TRBV7-9	-	TRBJ2-7	CASSRQRAEQYF	TGTGCCAGCAGCAGACAGCGTGCCGAGCAGTACTTC
-	TRBV11-3	-	TRBJ2-7	CASSTQDSYEQYF	TGTGCCAGCAGCACCCAGGACAGCTACGAGCAGTACTTC